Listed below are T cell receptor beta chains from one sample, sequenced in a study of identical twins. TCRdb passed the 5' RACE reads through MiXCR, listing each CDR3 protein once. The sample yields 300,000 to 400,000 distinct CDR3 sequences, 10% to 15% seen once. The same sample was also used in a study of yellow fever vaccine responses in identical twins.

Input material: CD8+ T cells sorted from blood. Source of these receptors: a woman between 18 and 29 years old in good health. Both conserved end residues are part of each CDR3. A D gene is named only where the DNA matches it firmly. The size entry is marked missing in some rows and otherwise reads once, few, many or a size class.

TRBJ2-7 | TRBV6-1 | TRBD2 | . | CASSEGAGELYEQYF | TGTGCCAGCAGTGAAGGGGCGGGAGAACTCTACGAGCAGTACTTC
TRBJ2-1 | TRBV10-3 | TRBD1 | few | CAISESGQGTYNEQFF | TGTGCCATCAGTGAGTCGGGACAGGGGACCTACAATGAGCAGTTCTTC
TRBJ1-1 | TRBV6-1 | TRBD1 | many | CATSTGEGVYTEAFF | TGTGCCACCTCGACAGGGGAAGGGGTTTACACTGAAGCTTTCTTT
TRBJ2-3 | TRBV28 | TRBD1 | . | CASTAQGATWEGWDTQYF | TGTGCCAGCACCGCACAGGGGGCTACGTGGGAGGGCTGGGATACGCAGTATTTT
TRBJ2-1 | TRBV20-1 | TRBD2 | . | CSAASGTSGYNEQFF | TGCAGTGCTGCTTCCGGGACTAGCGGCTACAATGAGCAGTTCTTC
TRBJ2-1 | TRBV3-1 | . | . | CASSERGAGDNEQFF | TGTGCCAGCTCCGAGCGCGGGGCAGGGGACAATGAGCAGTTCTTC
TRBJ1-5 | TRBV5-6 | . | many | CASSPMGMDGSNQPQHF | TGTGCCAGCAGCCCAATGGGGATGGACGGGAGCAATCAGCCCCAGCATTTT
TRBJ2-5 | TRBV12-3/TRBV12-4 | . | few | CASSLEGRSGTQYF | TGTGCCAGCAGTTTAGAGGGGCGGTCAGGGACCCAGTACTTC
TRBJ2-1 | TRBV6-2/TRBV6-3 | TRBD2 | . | CASSQREHTYNEGF | TGTGCCAGCAGCCAGCGGGAGCACACCTACAATGAGGGCTTC
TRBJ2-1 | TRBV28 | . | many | CASSPQSRLNEQFF | TGTGCCAGCAGTCCCCAAAGTAGGCTCAATGAGCAGTTCTTC
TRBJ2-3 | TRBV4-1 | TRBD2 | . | CASSQLAETTDTQYF | TGCGCCAGCAGCCAACTAGCGGAGACCACAGATACGCAGTATTTT
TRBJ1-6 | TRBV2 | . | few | CASSELGDDNSPLHF | TGTGCCAGCAGTGAGCTTGGCGATGATAATTCACCCCTCCACTTT
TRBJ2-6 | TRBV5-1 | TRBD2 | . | CASSHMGGYSGANVLTF | TGCGCCAGCAGCCATATGGGGGGGTACTCTGGGGCCAACGTCCTGACTTTC
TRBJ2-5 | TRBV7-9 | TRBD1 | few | CASSPPGQGQETQYF | TGTGCCAGCAGCCCCCCGGGACAGGGGCAAGAGACCCAGTACTTC
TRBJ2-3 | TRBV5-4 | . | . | CASSQGGRDTQYF | TGTGCCAGCAGCCAAGGCGGCAGGGATACGCAGTATTTT
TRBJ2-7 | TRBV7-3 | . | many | CASSLSRDTASSYEQYF | TGTGCCAGCAGCCTAAGCCGGGACACGGCCTCCTCCTACGAGCAGTACTTC
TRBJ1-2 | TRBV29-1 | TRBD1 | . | CSVYGRRTGNNYGYTF | TGCAGCGTCTATGGCCGTCGGACAGGGAATAACTATGGCTACACCTTC
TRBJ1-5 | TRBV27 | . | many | CASSLWGAGQPQHF | TGTGCCAGCAGTTTATGGGGGGCCGGTCAGCCCCAGCATTTT
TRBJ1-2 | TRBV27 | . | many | CASSPGGGDYGYTF | TGTGCCAGCAGCCCCGGCGGGGGGGACTATGGCTACACCTTC
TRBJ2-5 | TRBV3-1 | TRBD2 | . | CASSQEWASGGGETQYF | TGTGCCAGCAGCCAAGAATGGGCTAGCGGGGGGGGCGAGACCCAGTACTTC
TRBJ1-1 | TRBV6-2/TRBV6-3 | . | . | CASSYWQNTEAFF | TGTGCCAGCAGTTACTGGCAGAACACTGAAGCTTTCTTT
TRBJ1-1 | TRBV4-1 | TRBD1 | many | CASRGLHRGLSEAFF | TGCGCCAGCAGGGGATTGCACAGGGGCCTCTCTGAAGCTTTCTTT
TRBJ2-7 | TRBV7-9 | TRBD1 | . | CASSLSDRGDEQYF | TGTGCCAGCAGCTTATCAGACAGGGGCGACGAGCAGTACTTC
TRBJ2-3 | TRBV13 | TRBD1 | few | CASSSPGQGKAADTQYF | TGTGCCAGCAGCTCACCGGGACAGGGAAAGGCGGCAGATACGCAGTATTTT
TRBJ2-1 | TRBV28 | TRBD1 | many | CASSSAGDRVYNEQFF | TGTGCCAGCAGTTCGGCCGGGGACAGGGTCTACAATGAGCAGTTCTTC
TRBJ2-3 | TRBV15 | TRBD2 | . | CATERETSGGARDTQYF | TGTGCCACTGAAAGAGAAACTAGCGGGGGGGCACGGGATACGCAGTATTTT
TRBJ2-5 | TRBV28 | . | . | CATRPPHPVETQYF | TGTGCCACCCGTCCCCCCCACCCGGTAGAGACCCAGTACTTC
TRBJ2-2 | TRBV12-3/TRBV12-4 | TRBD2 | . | CASCPSGLAGGPDTGELFF | TGTGCCAGCTGTCCCTCGGGACTAGCGGGGGGGCCTGACACCGGGGAGCTGTTTTTT
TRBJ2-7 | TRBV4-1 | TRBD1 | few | CASSHLTGNEQYF | TGCGCCAGCAGCCACCTGACAGGGAACGAGCAGTACTTC
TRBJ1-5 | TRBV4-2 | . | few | CASSQDKGATGQPQHF | TGTGCCAGCAGCCAAGATAAAGGGGCTACGGGGCAGCCCCAGCATTTT
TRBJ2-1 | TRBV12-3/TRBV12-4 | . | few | CASSPGSQGHNEQFF | TGTGCCAGCAGCCCGGGATCCCAAGGGCACAATGAGCAGTTCTTC
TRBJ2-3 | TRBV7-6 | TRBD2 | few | CASSGGGADTQYF | TGTGCCAGCAGCGGGGGGGGGGCAGATACGCAGTATTTT
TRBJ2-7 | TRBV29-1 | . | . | CSVESGDYEQYF | TGCAGCGTTGAAAGTGGGGACTACGAGCAGTACTTC
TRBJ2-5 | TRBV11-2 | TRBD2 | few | CASTTTSAVKETQYF | TGTGCCAGCACCACAACTAGCGCCGTCAAAGAGACCCAGTACTTC
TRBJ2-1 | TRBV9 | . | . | CASSGQRQSNEQFF | TGTGCCAGCAGCGGCCAACGACAGAGCAATGAGCAGTTCTTC
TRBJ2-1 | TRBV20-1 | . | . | CSAPPTTNYNEQFF | TGCAGTGCTCCCCCCACTACCAACTACAATGAGCAGTTCTTC
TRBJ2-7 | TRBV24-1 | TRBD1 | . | CATMDRDEQYF | TGTGCCACCATGGACAGGGACGAGCAGTACTTC
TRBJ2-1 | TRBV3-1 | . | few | CASSSRGPSSYNEQFF | TGTGCCAGCAGCTCGCGCGGGCCGAGCTCCTACAATGAGCAGTTCTTC
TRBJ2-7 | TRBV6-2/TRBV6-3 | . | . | CASSRTYEQYF | TGTGCCAGCAGTCGGACTTACGAGCAGTACTTC
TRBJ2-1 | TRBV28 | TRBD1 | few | CASSFLSGGNEQFF | TGTGCCAGCAGTTTTTTATCAGGGGGCAATGAGCAGTTCTTC
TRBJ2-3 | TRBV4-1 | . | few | CASSHGGADTQYF | TGCGCCAGCAGCCATGGGGGTGCAGATACGCAGTATTTT
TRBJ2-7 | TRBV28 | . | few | CASSWASSYEQYF | TGTGCCAGCAGTTGGGCCAGCTCCTACGAGCAGTACTTC
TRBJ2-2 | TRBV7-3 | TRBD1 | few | CASSDGTGAPGELFF | TGTGCCAGCAGCGACGGGACAGGGGCGCCCGGGGAGCTGTTTTTT
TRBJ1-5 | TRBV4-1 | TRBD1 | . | CASSFLPSGQGNQPQHF | TGCGCCAGCAGCTTTCTCCCCTCGGGACAGGGGAATCAGCCCCAGCATTTT